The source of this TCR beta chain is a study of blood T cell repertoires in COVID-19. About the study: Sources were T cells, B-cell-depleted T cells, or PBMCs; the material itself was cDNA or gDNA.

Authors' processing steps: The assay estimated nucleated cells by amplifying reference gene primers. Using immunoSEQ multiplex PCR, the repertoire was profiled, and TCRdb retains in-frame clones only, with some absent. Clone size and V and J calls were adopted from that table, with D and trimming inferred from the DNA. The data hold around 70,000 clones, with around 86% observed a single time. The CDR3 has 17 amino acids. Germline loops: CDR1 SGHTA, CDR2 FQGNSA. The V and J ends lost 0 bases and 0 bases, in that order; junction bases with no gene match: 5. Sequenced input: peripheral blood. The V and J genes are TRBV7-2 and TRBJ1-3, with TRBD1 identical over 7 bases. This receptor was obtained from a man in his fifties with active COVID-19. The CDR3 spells CASSLALGTASGNTIYF. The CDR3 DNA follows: TGTGCCAGCAGCTTAGCGCTAGGGACAGCCTCTGGAAACACCATATATTTT.